Listed below are T cell receptor beta chains from one sample, sequenced in a study of cytomegalovirus exposure and HLA in healthy donors. This table comes from immunoSEQ multiplex PCR, and its TCRdb copy is limited to in-frame clones, with some not included. Among 200,000 to 250,000 clones listed, 70% to 90% were seen once. Sample: PBMCs. The receptors were sampled from a human donor in good health. CDR3s include the opening cysteine and the closing phenylalanine or tryptophan.

V: TRBV7-8; J: TRBJ2-7; CDR3: CASSLALSGAYEQYF
V: TRBV6-5; J: TRBJ1-1; CDR3: CASRRKSGTEAFF
V: TRBV7-3; J: TRBJ1-6; CDR3: CASSFRGRNSPLHF
V: TRBV5-1; J: TRBJ2-7; CDR3: CASSVDRPGFPYEQYF
V: TRBV11-2; J: TRBJ2-7; CDR3: CASSFRDRGYEQYF
V: TRBV7-9; J: TRBJ2-7; CDR3: CASSLNDLFSKRYEQYF
V: TRBV6-1; J: TRBJ2-7; CDR3: CASSGPGGLSFSAYEQYF
V: TRBV6-5; J: TRBJ1-5; CDR3: CASSYSPGSNQPQHF
V: TRBV7-7; J: TRBJ2-1; CDR3: CASSLRPGGTDEQFF
V: TRBV5-1; J: TRBJ2-6; CDR3: CASSLGTTGANVLTF
V: TRBV28; J: TRBJ2-2; CDR3: CASSLLRPGTGDGELFF
V: TRBV18; J: TRBJ2-1; CDR3: CASSPLQGAYNEQFF
V: TRBV11-3; J: TRBJ2-1; CDR3: CASSLVWTAYNEQFF
V: TRBV5-5; J: TRBJ2-7; CDR3: CASTLGLDYYYEQYF
V: TRBV6-5; J: TRBJ2-3; CDR3: CASSPAGLRTDTQYF
V: TRBV19; J: TRBJ1-5; CDR3: CASSITGGNQPQHF
V: TRBV4-2; J: TRBJ2-1; CDR3: CASSPSGSGRNEQFF
V: TRBV2; J: TRBJ1-2; CDR3: CASSVGQYYGYTF
V: TRBV7-9; J: TRBJ2-1; CDR3: CASSLESSGMDEQFF
V: TRBV9; J: TRBJ2-1; CDR3: CASSVGGLAGTSPEQFF
V: TRBV5-1; J: TRBJ1-2; CDR3: CASSGGQGRVSGYTF
V: TRBV15; J: TRBJ1-2; CDR3: CATSRGRLRDSYGYTF
V: TRBV5-1; J: TRBJ2-7; CDR3: CASSGRDRGAPEQYF